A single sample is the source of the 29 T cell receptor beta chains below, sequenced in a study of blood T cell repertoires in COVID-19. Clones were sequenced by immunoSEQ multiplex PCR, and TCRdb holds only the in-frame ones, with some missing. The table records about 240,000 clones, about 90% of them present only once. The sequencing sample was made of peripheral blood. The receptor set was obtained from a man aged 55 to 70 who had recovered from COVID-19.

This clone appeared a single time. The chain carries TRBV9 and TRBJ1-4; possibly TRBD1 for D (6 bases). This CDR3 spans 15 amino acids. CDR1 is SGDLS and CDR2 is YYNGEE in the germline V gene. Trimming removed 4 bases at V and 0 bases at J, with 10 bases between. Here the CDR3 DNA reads TGTGCCAGCAGCCCCAACAGGGCAACTAATGAAAAACTGTTTTTT. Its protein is CASSPNRATNEKLFF.

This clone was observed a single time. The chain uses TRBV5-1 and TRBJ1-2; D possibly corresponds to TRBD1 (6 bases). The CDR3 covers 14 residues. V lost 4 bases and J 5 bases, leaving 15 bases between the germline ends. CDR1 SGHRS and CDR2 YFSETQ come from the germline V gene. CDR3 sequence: CASSVSGGGYGYTF. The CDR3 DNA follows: TGCGCCAGCAGCGTCTCGGGGGGCGGATATGGCTACACCTTC.

CDR3 DNA: TGTGCCAGCAGTTACTCGCCAGGCATGAACACTGAAGCTTTCTTT. Translated, it gives CASSYSPGMNTEAFF. This sequence joins TRBV6-5 and TRBJ1-1; D is undetermined. Germline assignment: CDR1 MNHEY and CDR2 SVGAGI. Trimming stripped 0 bases from V and 0 bases from J, with 8 bases between. There are 15 residues in the CDR3.

CDR3 loop: CASSEWSSTSPDTQYF. In DNA form, the CDR3 reads TGTGCCAGCAGTGAGTGGAGCTCCACCAGCCCAGATACGCAGTATTTT. The chain carries TRBV6-1 and TRBJ2-3, with D unclear. Germline lookup yields CDR1 MNHNS and CDR2 SASEGT. The CDR3 has 16 amino acids. Deletions cut 3 bases from V and 4 bases from J, with 17 bases between.

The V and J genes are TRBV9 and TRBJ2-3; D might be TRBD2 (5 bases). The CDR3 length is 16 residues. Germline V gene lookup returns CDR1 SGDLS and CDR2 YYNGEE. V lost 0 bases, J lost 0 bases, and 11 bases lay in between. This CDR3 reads CASSVVEDPSTDTQYF. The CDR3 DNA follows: TGTGCCAGCAGCGTAGTGGAGGACCCTAGCACAGATACGCAGTATTTT.

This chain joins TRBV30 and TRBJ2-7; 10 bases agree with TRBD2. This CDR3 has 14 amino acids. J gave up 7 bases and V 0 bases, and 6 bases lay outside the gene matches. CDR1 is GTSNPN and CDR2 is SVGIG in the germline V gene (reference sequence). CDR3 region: CAWSVVSGGTEQYF. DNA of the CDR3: TGTGCCTGGAGTGTGGTTAGCGGGGGGACGGAGCAGTACTTC.

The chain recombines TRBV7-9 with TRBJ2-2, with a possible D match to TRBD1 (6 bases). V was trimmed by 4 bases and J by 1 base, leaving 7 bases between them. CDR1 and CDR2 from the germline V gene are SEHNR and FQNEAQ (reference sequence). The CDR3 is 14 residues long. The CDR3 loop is CASSSTGNTGELFF. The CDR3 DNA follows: TGTGCCAGCAGCTCGACAGGGAACACCGGGGAGCTGTTTTTT.

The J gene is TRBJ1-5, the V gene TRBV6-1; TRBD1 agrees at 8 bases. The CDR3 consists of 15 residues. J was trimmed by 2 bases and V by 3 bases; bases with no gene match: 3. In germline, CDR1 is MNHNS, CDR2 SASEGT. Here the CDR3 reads CASSDRGRGNQPQHF. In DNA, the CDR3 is TGTGCCAGCAGTGACAGGGGGCGCGGCAATCAGCCCCAGCATTTT.

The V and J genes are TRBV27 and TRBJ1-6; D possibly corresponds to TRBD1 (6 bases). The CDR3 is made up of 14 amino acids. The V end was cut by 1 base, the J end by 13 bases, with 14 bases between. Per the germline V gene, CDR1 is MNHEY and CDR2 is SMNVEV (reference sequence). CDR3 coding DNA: TGTGCCAGCAGTTTATTAACAGGGCGTGCGCCCCTCCACTTT. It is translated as CASSLLTGRAPLHF.

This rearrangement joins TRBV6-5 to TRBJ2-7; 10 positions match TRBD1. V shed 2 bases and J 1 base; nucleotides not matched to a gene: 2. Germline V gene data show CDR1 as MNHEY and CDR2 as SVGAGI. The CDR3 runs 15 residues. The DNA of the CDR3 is TGTGCCAGCAGTTACCGGGACAGGGGTTCCTACGAGCAGTACTTC. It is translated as CASSYRDRGSYEQYF.

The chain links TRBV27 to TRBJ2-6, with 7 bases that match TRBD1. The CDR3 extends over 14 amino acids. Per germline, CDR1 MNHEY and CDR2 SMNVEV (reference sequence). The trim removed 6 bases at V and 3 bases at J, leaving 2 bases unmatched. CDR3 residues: CASSDRVGANVLTF. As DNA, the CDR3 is TGTGCCAGCAGCGACAGGGTTGGGGCCAACGTCCTGACTTTC.

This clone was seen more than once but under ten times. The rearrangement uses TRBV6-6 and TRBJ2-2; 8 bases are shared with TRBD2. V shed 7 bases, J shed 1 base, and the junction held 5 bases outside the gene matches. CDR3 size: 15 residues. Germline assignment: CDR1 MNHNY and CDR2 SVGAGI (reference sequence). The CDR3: CASKAAGGNTGELFF. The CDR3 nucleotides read TGTGCCAGCAAGGCTGCGGGGGGGAACACCGGGGAGCTGTTTTTT.

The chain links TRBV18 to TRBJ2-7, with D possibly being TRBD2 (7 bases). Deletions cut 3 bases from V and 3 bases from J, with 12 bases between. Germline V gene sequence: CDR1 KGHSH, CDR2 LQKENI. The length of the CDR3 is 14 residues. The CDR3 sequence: CASSPEGGGYEQYF. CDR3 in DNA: TGTGCCAGCTCACCGGAGGGGGGGGGCTACGAGCAGTACTTC.

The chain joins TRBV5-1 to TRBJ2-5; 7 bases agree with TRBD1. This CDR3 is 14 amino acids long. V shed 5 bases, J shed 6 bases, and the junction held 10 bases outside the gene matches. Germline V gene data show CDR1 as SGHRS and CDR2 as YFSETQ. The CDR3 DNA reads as TGCGCCAGCAGTTTTGACAGGGAAGGTCAGACCCAGTACTTC. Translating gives CASSFDREGQTQYF.

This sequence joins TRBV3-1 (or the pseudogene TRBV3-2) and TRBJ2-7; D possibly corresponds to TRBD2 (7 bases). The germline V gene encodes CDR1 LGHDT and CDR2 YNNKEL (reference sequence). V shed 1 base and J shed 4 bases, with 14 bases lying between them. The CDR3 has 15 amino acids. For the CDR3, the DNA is TGTGCCAGCAGCCAAGGGTTCGGGGGGCCATACGAGCAGTACTTC. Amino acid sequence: CASSQGFGGPYEQYF.

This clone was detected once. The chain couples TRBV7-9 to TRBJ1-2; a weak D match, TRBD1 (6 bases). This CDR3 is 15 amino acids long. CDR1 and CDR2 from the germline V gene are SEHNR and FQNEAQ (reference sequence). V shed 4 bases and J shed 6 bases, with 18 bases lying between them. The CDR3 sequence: CASSSSRQGTHGYTF. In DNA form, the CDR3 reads TGTGCCAGCAGCTCATCTCGGCAGGGGACGCATGGCTACACCTTC. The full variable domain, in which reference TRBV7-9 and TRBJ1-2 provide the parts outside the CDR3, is DTGVSQNPRHKITKRGQNVTFRCDPISEHNRLYWYRQTLGQGPEFLTYFQNEAQLEKSRLLSDRFSAERPKGSFSTLEIQRTEQGDSAMYLCASSSSRQGTHGYTFGSGTRLTVV.

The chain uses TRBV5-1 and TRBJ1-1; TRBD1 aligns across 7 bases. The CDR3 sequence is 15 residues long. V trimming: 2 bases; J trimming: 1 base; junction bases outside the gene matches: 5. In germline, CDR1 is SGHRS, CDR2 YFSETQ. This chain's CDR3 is CASSFGRQGNTEAFF. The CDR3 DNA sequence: TGCGCCAGCAGCTTTGGGCGACAGGGGAACACTGAAGCTTTCTTT.

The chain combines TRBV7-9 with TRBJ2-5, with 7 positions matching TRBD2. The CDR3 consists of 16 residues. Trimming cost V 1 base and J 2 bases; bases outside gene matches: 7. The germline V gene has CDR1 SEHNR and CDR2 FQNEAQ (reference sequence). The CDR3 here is CASSLDVRGVQETQYF. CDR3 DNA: TGTGCCAGCAGCTTAGATGTACGGGGGGTTCAAGAGACCCAGTACTTC.

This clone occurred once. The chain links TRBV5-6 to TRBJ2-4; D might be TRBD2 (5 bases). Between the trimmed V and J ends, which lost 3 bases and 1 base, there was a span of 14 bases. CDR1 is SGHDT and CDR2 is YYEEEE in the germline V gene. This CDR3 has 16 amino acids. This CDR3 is CASSSRAPRAKNIQYF. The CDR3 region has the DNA TGTGCCAGCAGCTCGAGGGCCCCCCGGGCCAAAAACATTCAGTACTTC.

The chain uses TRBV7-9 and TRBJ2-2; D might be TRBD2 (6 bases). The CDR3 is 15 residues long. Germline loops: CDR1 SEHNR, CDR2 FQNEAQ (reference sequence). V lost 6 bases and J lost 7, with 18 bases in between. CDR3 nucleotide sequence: TGTGCCAGCAGGAATTTGGAGGGGCTCGGCGGGGAGCTGTTTTTT. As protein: CASRNLEGLGGELFF.

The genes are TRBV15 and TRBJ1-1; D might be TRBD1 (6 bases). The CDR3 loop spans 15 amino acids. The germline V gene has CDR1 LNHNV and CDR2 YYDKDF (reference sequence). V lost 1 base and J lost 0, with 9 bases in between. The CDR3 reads CATSRGEGVNTEAFF. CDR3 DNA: TGTGCCACCAGCAGAGGGGAGGGGGTGAACACTGAAGCTTTCTTT.

The CDR3 DNA follows: TGTGCCAGCAGCTTGGCTACAGATACTGAAGCTTTCTTT. As protein: CASSLATDTEAFF. The chain combines TRBV5-5 with TRBJ1-1; no firm D call. CDR3 length equals 13 residues. V dropped 0 bases and J dropped 5 bases, with 8 bases sitting between them. Germline V gene sequence: CDR1 SGHKS, CDR2 YYEKEE (reference sequence).

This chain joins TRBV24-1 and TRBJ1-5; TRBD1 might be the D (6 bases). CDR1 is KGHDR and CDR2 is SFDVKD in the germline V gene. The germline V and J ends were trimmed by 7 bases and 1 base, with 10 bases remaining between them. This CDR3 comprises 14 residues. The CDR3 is CATRARGSNQPQHF. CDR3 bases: TGTGCCACCAGGGCCAGGGGAAGCAATCAGCCCCAGCATTTT.

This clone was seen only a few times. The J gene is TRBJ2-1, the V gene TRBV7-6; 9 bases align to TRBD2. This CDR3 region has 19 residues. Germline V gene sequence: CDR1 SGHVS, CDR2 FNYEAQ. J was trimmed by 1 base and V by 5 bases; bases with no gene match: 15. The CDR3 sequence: CASSHPGERGAESYNEQFF. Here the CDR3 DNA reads TGTGCCAGCAGCCACCCCGGCGAGCGGGGGGCGGAGTCCTACAATGAGCAGTTCTTC. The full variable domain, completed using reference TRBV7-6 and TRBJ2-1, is GAGVSQSPRYKVTKRGQDVALRCDPISGHVSLYWYRQALGQGPEFLTYFNYEAQQDKSGLPNDRFSAERPEGSISTLTIQRTEQRDSAMYRCASSHPGERGAESYNEQFFGPGTRLTVL.

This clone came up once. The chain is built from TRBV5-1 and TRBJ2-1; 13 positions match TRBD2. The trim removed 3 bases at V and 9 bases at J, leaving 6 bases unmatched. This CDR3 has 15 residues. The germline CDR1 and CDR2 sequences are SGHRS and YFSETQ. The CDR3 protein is CASSSLAGGDTEQFF. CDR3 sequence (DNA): TGCGCCAGCAGCTCACTAGCGGGGGGGGATACTGAGCAGTTCTTC.

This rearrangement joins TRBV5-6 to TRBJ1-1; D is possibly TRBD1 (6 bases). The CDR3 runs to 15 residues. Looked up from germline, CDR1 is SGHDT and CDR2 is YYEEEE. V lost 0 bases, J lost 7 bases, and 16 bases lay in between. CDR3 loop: CASSLVKSTGNEAFF. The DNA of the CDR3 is TGTGCCAGCAGCTTGGTTAAATCGACAGGAAATGAAGCTTTCTTT.

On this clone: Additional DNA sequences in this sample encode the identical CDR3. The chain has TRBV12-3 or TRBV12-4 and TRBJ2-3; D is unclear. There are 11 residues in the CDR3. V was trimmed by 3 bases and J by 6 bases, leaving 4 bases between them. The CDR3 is CASSFSDTQYF. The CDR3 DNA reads TGTGCCAGCAGTTTCAGTGATACGCAGTATTTT.

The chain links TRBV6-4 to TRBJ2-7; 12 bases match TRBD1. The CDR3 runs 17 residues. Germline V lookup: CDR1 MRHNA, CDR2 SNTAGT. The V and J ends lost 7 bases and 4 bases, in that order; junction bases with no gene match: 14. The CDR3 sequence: CASNPRHRDRGLYEQYF. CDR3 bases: TGTGCCAGCAACCCTCGGCACCGGGACAGGGGGCTGTACGAGCAGTACTTC.

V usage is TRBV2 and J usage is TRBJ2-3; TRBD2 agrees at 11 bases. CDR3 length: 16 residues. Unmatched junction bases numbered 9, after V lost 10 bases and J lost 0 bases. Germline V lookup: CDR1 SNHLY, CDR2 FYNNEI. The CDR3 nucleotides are TGTGCCACCCATCGACTAGCGGGGATTAGCACAGATACGCAGTATTTT. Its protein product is CATHRLAGISTDTQYF.